These 21 T cell receptor beta chains share one sample of origin, sequenced in a study of T cell repertoires in cytomegalovirus infection. Their specific antigens are unknown. TCRdb re-analysed the reads in MiXCR, keeping a single row per CDR3 protein. The table shows just under 500,000 distinct CDR3 sequences, with about 33% occurring only once. The sequencing here drew on cultured PBMCs, taken from culture after CMV antigen stimulation. These TCRs come from a human donor in good health (CMV status not recorded). Some clones in this sample may be carry-over from other donors' samples.

The CDR3 sequence: CASSQQLTGTSGRSSSYEQYF. CDR3 in DNA: TGCGCCAGCAGCCAACAATTAACCGGGACTAGCGGGAGGTCGAGCTCCTACGAGCAGTACTTC. V usage is TRBV4-3 and J usage is TRBJ2-7; 15 bases map to TRBD2. V trimming: 2 bases; J trimming: 0 bases; junction bases outside the gene matches: 14. CDR3 length: 21 amino acids. CDR1 and CDR2 from the germline V gene are LGHNA and YSLEER.

In this sample, this clonotype turned up a few times. The gene calls are TRBV11-2 and TRBJ2-2, with a possible D match to TRBD1 (6 bases). Germline lookup yields CDR1 SGHAT and CDR2 FQNNGV. Trimming removed 5 bases at V and 4 bases at J, with 20 bases between. This CDR3 is built from 17 residues. The CDR3 sequence is CASSALRGRGGTGELFF. The CDR3 region has the DNA TGTGCCAGCAGCGCCCTTCGCGGCAGGGGTGGCACCGGGGAGCTGTTTTTT.

A few counts support this clonotype. In nucleotides, the CDR3 is TGTGCCAGCAGCTTACGAGACAGGGGAGGAGAGACCCAGTACTTC. It encodes CASSLRDRGGETQYF. The chain is built from TRBV7-6 and TRBJ2-5; 8 bases are a match to TRBD1. The V segment lost 2 bases and the J segment 4 bases; nucleotides outside the gene matches: 6. This CDR3 contains 15 residues. Germline V gene lookup returns CDR1 SGHVS and CDR2 FNYEAQ. The full variable domain, in which reference TRBV7-6 and TRBJ2-5 provide the parts outside the CDR3, is GAGVSQSPRYKVTKRGQDVALRCDPISGHVSLYWYRQALGQGPEFLTYFNYEAQQDKSGLPNDRFSAERPEGSISTLTIQRTEQRDSAMYRCASSLRDRGGETQYFGPGTRLLVL.

This clonotype was recorded a few times. V and J are TRBV19 and TRBJ1-1; the match to TRBD1 covers 7 bases. Per the germline V gene, CDR1 is LNHDA and CDR2 is SQIVND (reference sequence). V lost 4 bases to trimming and J lost 4 bases; unmatched junction nucleotides: 9. This CDR3 comprises 15 residues. This chain's CDR3 is CASSSRKGAVTEAFF. CDR3 DNA sequence: TGTGCCAGTAGTAGCCGGAAGGGGGCGGTCACTGAAGCTTTCTTT.

V gene TRBV7-4 combines with J gene TRBJ1-3; D gene uncertain. Trimming stripped 1 base from V and 3 bases from J, with 7 bases between. The length of the CDR3 is 14 residues. The germline V gene has CDR1 SGHVT and CDR2 SQSDAQ. The CDR3 loop reads CASSLEVGGNTIYF. In nucleotides, the CDR3 is TGTGCCAGCAGCTTAGAGGTCGGTGGAAACACCATATATTTT.

The rearrangement uses TRBV7-2 and TRBJ2-5; weak D call: TRBD2 (6 bases). Trimming removed 5 bases at V and 9 bases at J, with 10 bases between. CDR1 is SGHTA and CDR2 is FQGNSA in the germline V gene. There are 11 residues in the CDR3. The CDR3 sequence is CASSMRRAQYF. In nucleotides, the CDR3 is TGTGCCAGCAGCATGAGGAGGGCCCAGTACTTC.

CDR3 bases: TGTGCCAGCAGCCCCTCGGACGGTGGGGGGGAAAAACTGTTTTTT. This sequence encodes CASSPSDGGGEKLFF. The chain links TRBV9 to TRBJ1-4, with a tentative D call TRBD1 (5 bases). Germline lookup yields CDR1 SGDLS and CDR2 YYNGEE. The CDR3 is made up of 15 amino acids. V was cut by 4 bases and J by 8 bases, with 18 bases left in between. The entire variable domain, with the rest obtained from reference TRBV9 and TRBJ1-4, is as follows: DSGVTQTPKHLITATGQRVTLRCSPRSGDLSVYWYQQSLDQGLQFLIQYYNGEERAKGNILERFSAQQFPDLHSELNLSSLELGDSALYFCASSPSDGGGEKLFFGSGTQLSVL.

In this sample, this clonotype turned up a few times. The V gene is TRBV12-3 or TRBV12-4, the J gene TRBJ2-3; no clear D gene. The V and J ends lost 5 bases and 3 bases respectively, with 12 bases between them. The CDR3 sequence is 14 residues long. CDR3 bases: TGTGCCAGCAGTCCCCTCCCACTTACAGATACGCAGTATTTT. It is translated as CASSPLPLTDTQYF.

This clonotype was seen only a few times. CDR3 DNA: TGCGCCAGCCGGATAGGGGAACGGGATGAGCAGTTCTTC. Amino acid sequence: CASRIGERDEQFF. The genes are TRBV5-1 and TRBJ2-1; D might be TRBD1 (5 bases). V gave up 7 bases and J gave up 8 bases, with 16 bases separating them. This CDR3 has 13 residues. Germline lookup yields CDR1 SGHRS and CDR2 YFSETQ.

V is TRBV11-2 and J is TRBJ2-3; 7 bases fit TRBD2. Germline V gene data show CDR1 as SGHAT and CDR2 as FQNNGV. The CDR3 has 14 residues. After removal of 5 bases from V and 5 bases from J, the junction contained 7 bases not matched to a gene. CDR3 DNA: TGTGCCAGCAGCCACGGACTAGTTGTAGATACGCAGTATTTT. Translation gives CASSHGLVVDTQYF.

This clonotype has only a few counts. This sequence joins TRBV7-2 and TRBJ2-7; 10 bases agree with TRBD2. The germline CDR1 and CDR2 sequences are SGHTA and FQGNSA. The ends lost 3 bases at V and 5 bases at J; junction bases unmatched: 4. This CDR3 is 14 amino acids long. CDR3 DNA: TGTGCCAGCAGCTTTATAGCGGGAGGTGACGAGCAGTACTTC. It encodes CASSFIAGGDEQYF.

In this sample, this clonotype turned up once. The V call is TRBV7-8, the J call TRBJ1-5; the D is unclear. Trimming stripped 6 bases from V and 4 bases from J, with 7 bases between. CDR1 and CDR2 from the germline V gene are SGHVS and FQNEAQ. This CDR3 spans 12 amino acids. CDR3 amino acids: CASSIGNQPQHF. The CDR3 bases are TGTGCCAGCAGTATAGGAAATCAGCCCCAGCATTTT.

This clonotype was detected many times. The V call is TRBV7-2, the J call TRBJ2-1; TRBD2 matches at 7 bases. Germline trimming cut 0 bases from V and 7 bases from J; bases unmatched to any gene: 9. The CDR3 totals 16 residues. From germline, CDR1 is SGHTA and CDR2 FQGNSA. The DNA for the CDR3 is TGTGCCAGCAGCTTAGCGCAGGCGGGAGAAAGGAATGAGCAGTTCTTC. This translates into CASSLAQAGERNEQFF.

This clonotype was detected only a few times. The chain links TRBV7-8 to TRBJ2-3; D gene uncertain. Germline CDR1 reads SGHVS; CDR2 reads FQNEAQ. This CDR3 is built from 15 residues. V was cut by 1 base and J by 0 bases, with 8 bases left in between. The CDR3 region is CASSLEATSTDTQYF. The CDR3 DNA reads as TGTGCCAGCAGCTTAGAGGCCACTAGCACAGATACGCAGTATTTT.

The chain uses TRBV6-2 or TRBV6-3 and TRBJ1-4; D is uncertain. The CDR3 loop spans 15 amino acids. Per germline, CDR1 MNHEY and CDR2 SVGEGT. V was cut by 6 bases and J by 4 bases, with 15 bases left in between. CDR3 protein: CASRLRWADNEKLFF. For the CDR3, the DNA is TGTGCCAGCAGACTCCGTTGGGCCGATAATGAAAAACTGTTTTTT.

The V gene is TRBV20-1, the J gene TRBJ2-1; 13 bases map to TRBD2. Trimming took 1 base from V and 1 from J; bases not matched to a gene: 4. Germline lookup yields CDR1 DFQATT and CDR2 SNEGSKA (reference sequence). CDR3 length: 17 amino acids. In DNA, the CDR3 is TGCAGTGCTAGAGGGGGACTAGCGGGAACATCCTACAATGAGCAGTTCTTC. Translated: CSARGGLAGTSYNEQFF.

This clonotype has at least ten counts. The chain is built from TRBV7-9 and TRBJ2-1, with TRBD2 as a possible D gene (5 bases). CDR1 and CDR2 from the germline V gene are SEHNR and FQNEAQ (reference sequence). V dropped 5 bases and J dropped 0 bases, with 17 bases sitting between them. CDR3 length equals 17 residues. CDR3 sequence: CASSGFGGSSSYNEQFF. CDR3 nucleotide sequence: TGTGCCAGCAGCGGCTTCGGTGGGAGTAGCTCCTACAATGAGCAGTTCTTC.

CDR3 DNA sequence: TGTGCCAGCAGTTTCCCCAACACTGAAGCTTTCTTT. It codes for CASSFPNTEAFF. The chain employs TRBV12-3 or TRBV12-4 and TRBJ1-1, with D unclear. V gave up 3 bases and J gave up 2 bases, with 4 bases separating them. The CDR3 extends over 12 amino acids.

The CDR3 coding sequence is TGTGCCAGCAGCTCAAGCGGGAGGGATTACAATGAGCAGTTCTTC. Protein: CASSSSGRDYNEQFF. The chain has TRBV28 and TRBJ2-1; TRBD2 matches at 10 bases. Germline CDR1 MDHEN, CDR2 SYDVKM. Trimming took 6 bases from V and 4 from J; bases not matched to a gene: 6. CDR3 length: 15 residues.

DNA for the CDR3: TGTGCCAGCACACGGGACAGGAGGTACGAGCAGTACTTC. It codes for CASTRDRRYEQYF. The chain is built from TRBV2 and TRBJ2-7; 8 bases line up with TRBD1. This CDR3 region has 13 residues. The junction had 6 bases not matched to a gene; V was cut back by 7 bases and J by 4 bases. Per the germline V gene, CDR1 is SNHLY and CDR2 is FYNNEI.

The gene calls are TRBV7-2 and TRBJ1-1, with a weak D call TRBD1 (5 bases). Germline CDR1 SGHTA, CDR2 FQGNSA. The CDR3 contains 12 residues. Trimming removed 3 bases at V and 6 bases at J, with 8 bases between. The CDR3 reads CASSLGVSEAFF. CDR3 bases: TGTGCCAGCAGCTTGGGGGTGTCTGAAGCTTTCTTT.